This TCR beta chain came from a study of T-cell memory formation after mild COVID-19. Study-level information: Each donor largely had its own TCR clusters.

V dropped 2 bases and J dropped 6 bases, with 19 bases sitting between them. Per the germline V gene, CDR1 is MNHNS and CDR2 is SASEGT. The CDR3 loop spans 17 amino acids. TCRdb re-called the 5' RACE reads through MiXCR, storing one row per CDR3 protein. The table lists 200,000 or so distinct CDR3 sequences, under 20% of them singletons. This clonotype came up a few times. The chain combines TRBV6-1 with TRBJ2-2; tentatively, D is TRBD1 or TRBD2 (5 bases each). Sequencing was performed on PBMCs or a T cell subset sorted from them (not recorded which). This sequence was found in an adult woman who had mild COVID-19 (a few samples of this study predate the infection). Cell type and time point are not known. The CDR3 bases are TGTGCCAGCAGTGAAAAGTCCGGGACGACAACATCCGGGGAGCTGTTTTTT. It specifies CASSEKSGTTTSGELFF.